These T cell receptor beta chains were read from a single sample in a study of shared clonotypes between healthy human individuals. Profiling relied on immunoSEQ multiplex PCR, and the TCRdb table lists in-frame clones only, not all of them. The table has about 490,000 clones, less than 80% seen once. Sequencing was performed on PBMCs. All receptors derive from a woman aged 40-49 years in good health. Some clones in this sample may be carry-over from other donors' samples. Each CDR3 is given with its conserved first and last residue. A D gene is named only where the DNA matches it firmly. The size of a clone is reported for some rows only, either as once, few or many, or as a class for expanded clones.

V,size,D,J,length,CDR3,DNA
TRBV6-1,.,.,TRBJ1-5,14,CASSLDRGDQPQHF,TGTGCCAGCAGTTTGGACAGAGGGGATCAGCCCCAGCATTTT
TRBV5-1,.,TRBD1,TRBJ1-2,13,CASSGTGTGGYTF,TGCGCCAGCAGCGGGACAGGGACGGGCGGCTACACCTTC
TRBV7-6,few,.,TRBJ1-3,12,CASSLTGNTIYF,TGTGCCAGCAGCTTGACCGGAAACACCATATATTTT
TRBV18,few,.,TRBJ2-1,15,CASSLPGQTYNEQFF,TGTGCCAGCTCACTCCCGGGCCAGACCTACAATGAGCAGTTCTTC
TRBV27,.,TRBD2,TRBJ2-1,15,CASSLGGRGDNEQFF,TGTGCCAGCAGTTTAGGCGGGAGAGGGGACAATGAGCAGTTCTTC
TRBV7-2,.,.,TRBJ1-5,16,CASSFSRSGSNQPQHF,TGTGCCAGCAGCTTCTCCCGGAGCGGTAGCAATCAGCCCCAGCATTTT
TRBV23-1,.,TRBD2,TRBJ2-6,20,CASSQSGLAGDGGWANVLTF,TGCGCCAGCAGTCAATCCGGACTAGCGGGAGACGGTGGTTGGGCCAACGTCCTGACTTTC
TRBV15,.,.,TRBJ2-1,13,CATSKSSYNEQFF,TGTGCCACCAGTAAGAGCTCCTACAATGAGCAGTTCTTC
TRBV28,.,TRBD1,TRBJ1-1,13,CASSLTGTAEAFF,TGTGCCAGCAGTTTGACAGGGACCGCTGAAGCTTTCTTT
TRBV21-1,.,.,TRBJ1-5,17,CASSSPGGQVLNQPQHF,TGTGCCAGCAGCTCCCCGGGGGGACAGGTCCTCAATCAGCCCCAGCATTTT